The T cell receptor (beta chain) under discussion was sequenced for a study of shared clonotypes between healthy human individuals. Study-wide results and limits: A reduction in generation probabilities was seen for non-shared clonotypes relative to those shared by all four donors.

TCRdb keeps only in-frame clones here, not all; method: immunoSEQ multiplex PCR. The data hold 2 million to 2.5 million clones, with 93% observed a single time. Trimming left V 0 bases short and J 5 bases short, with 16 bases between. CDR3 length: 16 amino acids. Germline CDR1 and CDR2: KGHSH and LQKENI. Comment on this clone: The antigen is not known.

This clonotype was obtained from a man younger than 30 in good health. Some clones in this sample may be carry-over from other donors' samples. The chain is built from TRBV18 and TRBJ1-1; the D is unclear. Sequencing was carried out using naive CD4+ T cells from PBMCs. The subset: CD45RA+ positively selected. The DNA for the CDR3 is TGTGCCAGCTCACCACCGGTCAAATTGGGTTCGACTGAAGCTTTCTTT. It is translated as CASSPPVKLGSTEAFF.